The clone carrying this T cell receptor (beta chain) has a handful of counts. Its specificity is unknown. TCR beta libraries were made by quantitative 5'-RACE with molecular barcodes. TCRdb itself ran the 5' RACE reads through MiXCR, one entry per CDR3 protein. The sample has 200,000 to 300,000 distinct CDR3 sequences, roughly 32% seen once. Germline V gives CDR1 SQVTM, CDR2 ANQGSEA. The CDR3 spans 14 residues. V lost 7 bases and J lost 0, with 16 bases in between. The data belong to a study of CD8 T cells in ankylosing spondylitis. The study's findings and limits: Significantly higher representation of disease-linked clones was reported for matched ankylosing spondylitis synovial fluid. Those disease-linked clones were CD8+; they were also relatively rare in peripheral blood. A subset of motif variants has previously been described in the synovial fluid and blood of reactive arthritis.

This receptor was taken from a male donor with ankylosing spondylitis or in good health (not recorded which). The sample consisted of blood, either unsorted or a sorted T cell fraction (not recorded which). The chain uses TRBV29-1 and TRBJ2-7; D is uncertain. The CDR3 reads CSAQDPWDSYEQYF. The CDR3 nucleotides are TGCAGCGCTCAGGACCCATGGGACTCCTACGAGCAGTACTTC.